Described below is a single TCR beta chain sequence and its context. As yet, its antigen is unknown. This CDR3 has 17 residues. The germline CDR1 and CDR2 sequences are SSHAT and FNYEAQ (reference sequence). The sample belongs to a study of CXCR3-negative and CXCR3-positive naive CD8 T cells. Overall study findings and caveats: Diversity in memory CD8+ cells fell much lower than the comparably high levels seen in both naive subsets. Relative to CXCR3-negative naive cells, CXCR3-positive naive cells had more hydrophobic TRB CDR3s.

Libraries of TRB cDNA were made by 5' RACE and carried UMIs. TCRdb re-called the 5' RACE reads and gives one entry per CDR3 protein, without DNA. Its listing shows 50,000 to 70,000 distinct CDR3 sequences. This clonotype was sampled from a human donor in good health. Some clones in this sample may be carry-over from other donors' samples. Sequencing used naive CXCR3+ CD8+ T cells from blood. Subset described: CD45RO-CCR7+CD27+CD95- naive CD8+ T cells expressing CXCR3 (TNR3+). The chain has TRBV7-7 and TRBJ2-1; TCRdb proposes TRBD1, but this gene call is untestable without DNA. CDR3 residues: CASSLSGAGSLYNEQFF. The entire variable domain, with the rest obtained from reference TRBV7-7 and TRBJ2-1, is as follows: GAGVSQSPRYKVTKRGQDVTLRCDPISSHATLYWYQQALGQGPEFLTYFNYEAQPDKSGLPSDRFSAERPEGSISTLTIQRTEQRDSAMYRCASSLSGAGSLYNEQFFGPGTRLTVL.